This entry describes one T cell receptor (beta chain). This entry comes from a study of blood T cell repertoires in COVID-19. Clones were read by immunoSEQ multiplex PCR, and TCRdb kept only the in-frame ones, dropping some. The repertoire holds about 390,000 clones, with 87% as singletons. The CDR3 extends over 14 amino acids. The V gene's germline CDR1 is SGHTA and CDR2 FQGTGA. V was pared by 2 bases and J by 6 bases, with 12 bases between. The material sequenced was peripheral blood. The J gene is TRBJ2-3, the V gene TRBV7-3; TRBD1 is a possible D gene (6 bases). The TCR comes from a woman aged 55-69 years with COVID-19, enrolled during active disease. This CDR3 reads CASSLQGLGDTQYF. The CDR3 coding sequence is TGTGCCAGCAGCTTACAGGGGCTAGGGGATACGCAGTATTTT.